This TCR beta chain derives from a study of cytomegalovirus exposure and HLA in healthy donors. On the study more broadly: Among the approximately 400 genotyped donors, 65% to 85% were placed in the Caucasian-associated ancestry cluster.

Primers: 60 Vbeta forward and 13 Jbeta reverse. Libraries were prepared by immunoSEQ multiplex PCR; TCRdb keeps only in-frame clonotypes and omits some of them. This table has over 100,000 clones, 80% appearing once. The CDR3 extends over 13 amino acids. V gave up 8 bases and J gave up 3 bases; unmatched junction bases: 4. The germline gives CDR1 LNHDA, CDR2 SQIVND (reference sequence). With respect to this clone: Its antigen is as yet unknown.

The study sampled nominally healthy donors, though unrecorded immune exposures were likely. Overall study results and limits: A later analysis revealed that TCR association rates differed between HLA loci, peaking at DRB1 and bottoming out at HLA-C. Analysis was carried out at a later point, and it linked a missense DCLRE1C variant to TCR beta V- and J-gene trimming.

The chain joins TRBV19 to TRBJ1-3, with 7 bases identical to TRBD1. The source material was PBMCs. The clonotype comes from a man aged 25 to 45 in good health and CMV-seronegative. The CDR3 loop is CASRSGGGNTIYF. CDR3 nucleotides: TGTGCCAGTCGTTCAGGGGGTGGAAACACCATATATTTT.